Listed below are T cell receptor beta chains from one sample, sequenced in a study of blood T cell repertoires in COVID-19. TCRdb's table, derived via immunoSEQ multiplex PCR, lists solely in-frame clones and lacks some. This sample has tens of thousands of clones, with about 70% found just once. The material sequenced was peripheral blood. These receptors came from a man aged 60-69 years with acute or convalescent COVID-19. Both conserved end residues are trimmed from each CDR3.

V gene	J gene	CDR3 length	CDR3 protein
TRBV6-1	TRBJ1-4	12	ASSEDRRGEKLF
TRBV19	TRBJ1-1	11	ASIQGMNTEAF
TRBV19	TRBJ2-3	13	ASSMPSGKGDTQY
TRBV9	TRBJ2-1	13	ASSVRVGGGGEQF
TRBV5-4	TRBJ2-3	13	ASTSSGSWADTQY
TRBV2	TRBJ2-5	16	ASTEGPGTGVYQETQY
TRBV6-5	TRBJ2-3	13	ASSYSGTGGDTQY
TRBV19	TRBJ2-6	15	ASTSARSLAGANVLT
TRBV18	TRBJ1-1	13	ASSPGAPINTEAF
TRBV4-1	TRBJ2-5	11	ASSQGQGSTQY
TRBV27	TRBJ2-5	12	ASSSGQTRETQY
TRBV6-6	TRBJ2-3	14	ASSSQAGGAADTQY
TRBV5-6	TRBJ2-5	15	ASSFVIGTGGEETQY
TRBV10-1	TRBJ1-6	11	ASSWGVDSPLH
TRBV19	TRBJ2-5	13	ASRDLMDSQETQY
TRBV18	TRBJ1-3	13	ASSPPGGSGNTIY
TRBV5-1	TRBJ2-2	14	ASSLGDRGPSGELF
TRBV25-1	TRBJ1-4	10	ASSGLVRKLF
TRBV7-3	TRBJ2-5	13	ASSSGTSGVETQY
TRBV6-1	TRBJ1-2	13	ASSERTGPFYGYT
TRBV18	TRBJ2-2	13	ASSPRAQGSGELF
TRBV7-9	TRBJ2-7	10	ASQTGSGEQY
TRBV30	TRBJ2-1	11	ACSGGGSNEQF
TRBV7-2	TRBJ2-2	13	ASSITGLNTGELF
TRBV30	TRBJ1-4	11	AWAGGPNEKLF
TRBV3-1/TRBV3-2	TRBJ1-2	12	ASSRGRGNYGYT
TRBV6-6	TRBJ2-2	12	ASNKQGNTGELF
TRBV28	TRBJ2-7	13	ASTPSDGGTYEQY
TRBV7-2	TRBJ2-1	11	ASSLLGAEEQF
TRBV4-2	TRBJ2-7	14	ASSQILGGSSYEQY
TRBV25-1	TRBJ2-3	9	ASSETGTQY
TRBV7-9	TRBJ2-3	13	ASSPFSGNLITQY
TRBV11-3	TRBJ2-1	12	ASSSSSGRDEQF
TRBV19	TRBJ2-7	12	ARSIGTSGNEQY
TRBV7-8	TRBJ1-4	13	ASSDPGTGHEKLF
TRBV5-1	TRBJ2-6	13	ASSGQASGANVLT
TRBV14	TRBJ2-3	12	ASSPGQSTDTQY
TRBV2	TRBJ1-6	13	ASSEGGAGNSPLH
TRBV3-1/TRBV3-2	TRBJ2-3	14	ASSQASGNPTDTQY
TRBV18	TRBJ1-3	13	ASSPQGLSGNTIY
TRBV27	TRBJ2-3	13	ASSLGQGVTDTQY
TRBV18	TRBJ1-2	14	ASSPSQPQINYGYT
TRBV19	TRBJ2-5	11	ASSLQGGETQY
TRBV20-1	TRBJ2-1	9	SATTRGKQF
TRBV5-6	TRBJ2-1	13	ASSKGQYSYNEQF
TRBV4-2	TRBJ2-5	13	ASSQETALQETQY
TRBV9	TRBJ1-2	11	ASRAPEEGGYT